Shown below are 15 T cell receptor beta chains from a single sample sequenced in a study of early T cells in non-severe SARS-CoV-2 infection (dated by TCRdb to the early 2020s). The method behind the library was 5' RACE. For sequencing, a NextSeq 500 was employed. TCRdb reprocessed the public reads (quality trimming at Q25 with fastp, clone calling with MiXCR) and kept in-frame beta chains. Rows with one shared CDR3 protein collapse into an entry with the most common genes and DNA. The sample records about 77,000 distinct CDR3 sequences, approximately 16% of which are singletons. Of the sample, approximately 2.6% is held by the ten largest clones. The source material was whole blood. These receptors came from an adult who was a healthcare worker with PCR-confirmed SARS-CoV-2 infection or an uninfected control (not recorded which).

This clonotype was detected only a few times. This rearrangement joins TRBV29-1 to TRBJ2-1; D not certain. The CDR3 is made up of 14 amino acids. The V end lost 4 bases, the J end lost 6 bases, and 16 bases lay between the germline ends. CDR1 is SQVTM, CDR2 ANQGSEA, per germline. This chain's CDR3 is CSVGPGPPTNEQFF. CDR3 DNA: TGCAGCGTTGGGCCCGGGCCACCCACCAATGAGCAGTTCTTC.

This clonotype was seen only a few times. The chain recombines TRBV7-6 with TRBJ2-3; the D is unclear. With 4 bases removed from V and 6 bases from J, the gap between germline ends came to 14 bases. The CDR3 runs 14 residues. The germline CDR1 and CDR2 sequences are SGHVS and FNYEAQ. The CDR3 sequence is CASSSKSARDTQYF. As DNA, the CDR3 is TGTGCCAGCAGCTCTAAATCAGCGAGGGATACGCAGTATTTT.

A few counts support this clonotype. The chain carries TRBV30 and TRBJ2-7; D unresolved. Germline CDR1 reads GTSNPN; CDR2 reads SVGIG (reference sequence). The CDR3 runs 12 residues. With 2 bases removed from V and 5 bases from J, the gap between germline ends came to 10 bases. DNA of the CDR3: TGTGCCTGGAGTCCCAGATGGGACGAGCAGTACTTC. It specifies CAWSPRWDEQYF. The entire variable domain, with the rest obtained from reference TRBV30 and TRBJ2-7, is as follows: SQTIHQWPATLVQPVGSPLSLECTVEGTSNPNLYWYRQAAGRGLQLLFYSVGIGQISSEVPQNLSASRPQDRQFILSSKKLLLSDSGFYLCAWSPRWDEQYFGPGTRLTVT.

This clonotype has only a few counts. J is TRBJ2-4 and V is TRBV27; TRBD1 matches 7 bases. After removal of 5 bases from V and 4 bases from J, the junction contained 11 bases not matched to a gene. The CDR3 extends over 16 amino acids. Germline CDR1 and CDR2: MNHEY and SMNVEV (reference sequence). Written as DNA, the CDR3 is TGTGCCAGCAGTCCCTCTCCCAGACAGGGAAAAAACATTCAGTACTTC. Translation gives CASSPSPRQGKNIQYF.

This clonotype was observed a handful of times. Written as DNA, the CDR3 is TGCGCCAGCGGGACAGGGATAGATACGCAGTATTTT. Protein: CASGTGIDTQYF. The chain is built from TRBV4-1 and TRBJ2-3; 9 bases agree with TRBD1. The germline V gene has CDR1 MGHRA and CDR2 YSYEKL. V gave up 8 bases and J gave up 5 bases; unmatched junction bases: 2. The CDR3 length is 12 residues.

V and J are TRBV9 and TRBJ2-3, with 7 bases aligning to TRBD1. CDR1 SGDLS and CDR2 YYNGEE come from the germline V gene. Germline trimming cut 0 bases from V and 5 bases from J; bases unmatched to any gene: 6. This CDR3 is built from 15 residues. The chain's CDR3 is CASSVEQGPLDTQYF. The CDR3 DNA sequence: TGTGCCAGCAGCGTAGAACAGGGGCCGTTAGATACGCAGTATTTT.

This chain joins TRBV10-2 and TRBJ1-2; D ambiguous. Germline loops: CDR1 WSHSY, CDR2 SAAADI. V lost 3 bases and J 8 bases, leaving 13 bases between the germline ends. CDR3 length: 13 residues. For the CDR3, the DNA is TGCGCCAGCAGTGAAGGGCATTCTGTCGGCTACACCTTC. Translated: CASSEGHSVGYTF.

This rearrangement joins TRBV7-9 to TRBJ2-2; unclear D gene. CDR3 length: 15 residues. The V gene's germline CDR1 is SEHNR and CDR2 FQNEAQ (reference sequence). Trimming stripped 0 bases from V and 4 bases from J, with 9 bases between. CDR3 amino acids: CASSLAQPGTGELFF. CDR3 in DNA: TGTGCCAGCAGCTTAGCGCAGCCCGGCACCGGGGAGCTGTTTTTT.

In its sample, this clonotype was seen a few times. CDR3 sequence (DNA): TGTGCCAGCAGCTTGGGGGCCTCAGTAAACTATGGCTACACCTTC. Residues: CASSLGASVNYGYTF. This chain links TRBV5-4 with TRBJ1-2; D is undetermined. CDR1 is SGHNT, CDR2 YYREEE, per germline (reference sequence). The CDR3 is 15 amino acids. V dropped 0 bases and J dropped 2 bases, with 11 bases sitting between them.

CDR3 DNA sequence: TGTGCCAGCAGCTTGGTACGGGGCTACACTGAAGCTTTCTTT. This sequence encodes CASSLVRGYTEAFF. The V gene is TRBV11-2, the J gene TRBJ1-1; D is perhaps TRBD1 (5 bases). The ends were cut back, 3 bases at V and 3 bases at J, with 11 bases in the middle. Germline lookup yields CDR1 SGHAT and CDR2 FQNNGV. The CDR3 runs 14 residues.

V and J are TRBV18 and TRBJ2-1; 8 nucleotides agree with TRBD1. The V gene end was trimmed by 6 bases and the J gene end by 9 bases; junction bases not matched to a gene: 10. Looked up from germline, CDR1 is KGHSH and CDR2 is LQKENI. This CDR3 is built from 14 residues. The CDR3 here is CASSLDRGKGEQFF. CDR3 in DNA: TGTGCCAGCTCCCTAGACAGGGGAAAGGGTGAGCAGTTCTTC.

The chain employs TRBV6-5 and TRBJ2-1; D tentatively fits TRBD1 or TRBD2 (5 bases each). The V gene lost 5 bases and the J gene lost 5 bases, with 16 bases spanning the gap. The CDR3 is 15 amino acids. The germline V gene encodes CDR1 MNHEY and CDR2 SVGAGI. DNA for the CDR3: TGTGCCAGCAGTCGGAGTTGGGGGAGTGACAATGAGCAGTTCTTC. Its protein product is CASSRSWGSDNEQFF.

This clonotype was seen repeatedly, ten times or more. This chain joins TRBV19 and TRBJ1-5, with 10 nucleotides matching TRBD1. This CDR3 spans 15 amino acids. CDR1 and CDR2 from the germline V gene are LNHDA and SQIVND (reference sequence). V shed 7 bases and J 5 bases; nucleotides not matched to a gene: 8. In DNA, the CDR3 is TGTGCCAGTACTCCGGACAGGGGGAGAGATCAGCCCCAGCATTTT. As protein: CASTPDRGRDQPQHF.

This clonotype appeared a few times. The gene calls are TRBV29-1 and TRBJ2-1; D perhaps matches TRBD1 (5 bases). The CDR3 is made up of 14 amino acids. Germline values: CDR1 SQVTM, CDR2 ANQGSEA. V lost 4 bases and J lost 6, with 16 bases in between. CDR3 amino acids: CSVGVGRGGNEQFF. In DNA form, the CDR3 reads TGCAGCGTTGGGGTGGGAAGGGGTGGCAATGAGCAGTTCTTC.

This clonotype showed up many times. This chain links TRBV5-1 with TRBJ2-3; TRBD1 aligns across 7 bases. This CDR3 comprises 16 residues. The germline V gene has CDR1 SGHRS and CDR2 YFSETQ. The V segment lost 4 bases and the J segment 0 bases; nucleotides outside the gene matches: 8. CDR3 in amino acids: CASSPQGTTSTDTQYF. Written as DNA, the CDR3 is TGCGCCAGCAGCCCACAGGGGACCACTAGCACAGATACGCAGTATTTT.